This section outlines one T cell receptor beta chain sequence together with its context. The CDR3 is 16 residues long. Per germline, CDR1 SQVTM and CDR2 ANQGSEA. With 8 bases clipped from V and 2 bases from J, the junction kept 9 bases outside the gene matches. Researchers took RNA transcripts and amplified the TCR beta CDR3 regions from them. The TCR CDR3 first-round RT-PCR relied on the HTBI primer set. TCRdb ran MiXCR on the multiplex PCR reads and lists one entry per CDR3 protein. The sample records 450,000 to 700,000 distinct CDR3 sequences, about 45% being singletons. This specimen belongs to a study of T cells in Graves' hyperthyroidism and ophthalmopathy.

The sequencing sample was made of peripheral blood or thyroid tissue (not recorded which). The chain recombines TRBV29-1 with TRBJ2-6; 10 bases match TRBD1. This TCR derives from a woman under 30 with Graves' hyperthyroidism. The CDR3 protein is CSLDRGRWAGANVLTF. Here the CDR3 DNA reads TGCAGCTTAGACAGGGGGCGCTGGGCTGGGGCCAACGTCCTGACTTTC.